Each of the 22 T cell receptor beta chains below was sequenced from the same sample in a study of shared clonotypes between healthy human individuals. Generated by immunoSEQ multiplex PCR, the TCRdb table keeps only in-frame clones and is missing some. The sample carries around 690,000 clones, around 91% recorded once. Sequencing was carried out using memory CD8+ T cells from PBMCs. Described subset: CD45RO+ cells pooled with CCR7-negative TemRA cells. Source of these receptors: a man in his late teens or twenties in good health. Some clones in this sample may be carry-over from other donors' samples.

The gene calls are TRBV28 and TRBJ2-1; 7 nucleotides agree with TRBD2. The CDR3 spans 14 residues. J lost 13 bases, V lost 1 base, and 10 bases had no gene match. Germline-derived CDR1 and CDR2 are MDHEN and SYDVKM. In DNA, the CDR3 is TGTGCCAGCAGTTTATCGGGGGAGGGCTTACGTCAGTTCTTC. Translation: CASSLSGEGLRQFF.

The chain joins TRBV5-1 to TRBJ2-7; 9 nucleotides align to TRBD2. The CDR3 spans 13 residues. Germline V gene data show CDR1 as SGHRS and CDR2 as YFSETQ. Trimming removed 4 bases from V and 6 bases from J; junction bases left unmatched: 5. The CDR3 sequence is CASSLAGLSEQYF. The CDR3 bases are TGCGCCAGCAGCCTAGCGGGGCTCTCCGAGCAGTACTTC.

The chain employs TRBV27 and TRBJ2-5; 12 bases fit TRBD2. Germline loops: CDR1 MNHEY, CDR2 SMNVEV (reference sequence). V dropped 8 bases and J dropped 4; count of bases not matched to a gene: 17. This CDR3 comprises 18 residues. CDR3 nucleotide sequence: TGTGCCAGCGGCCTGGGACTAGCGGGCTCCCCGGCTGGAGAGACCCAGTACTTC. Amino acids: CASGLGLAGSPAGETQYF.

The chain couples TRBV11-2 to TRBJ1-1; no clear D. The ends were cut back, 5 bases at V and 2 bases at J, with 18 bases in the middle. Germline V gene lookup returns CDR1 SGHAT and CDR2 FQNNGV. This CDR3 comprises 16 residues. CDR3 DNA sequence: TGTGCCAGCAGCCCGCCCAGCATTCGGGGAAACACTGAAGCTTTCTTT. This translates into CASSPPSIRGNTEAFF. Supplemented by reference TRBV11-2 and TRBJ1-1, the full variable domain reads EAGVAQSPRYKIIEKRQSVAFWCNPISGHATLYWYQQILGQGPKLLIQFQNNGVVDDSQLPKDRFSAERLKGVDSTLKIQPAKLEDSAVYLCASSPPSIRGNTEAFFGQGTRLTVV.

V gene TRBV7-9 combines with J gene TRBJ1-1; D ambiguous. V was cut by 7 bases and J by 2 bases, with 2 bases left in between. Germline V CDR1 and CDR2: SEHNR, FQNEAQ (reference sequence). There are 10 residues in the CDR3. The DNA of the CDR3 is TGTGCCAGCACAAACACTGAAGCTTTCTTT. Protein: CASTNTEAFF. Combining the CDR3 with reference TRBV7-9 and TRBJ1-1 gives the whole variable domain DTGVSQNPRHKITKRGQNVTFRCDPISEHNRLYWYRQTLGQGPEFLTYFQNEAQLEKSRLLSDRFSAERPKGSFSTLEIQRTEQGDSAMYLCASTNTEAFFGQGTRLTVV.

CDR3 sequence (DNA): TGTGCGAGGATTCTCCGGGATGAGGGTTTTTGGACTGAAGCTTTCTTT. Residues: CARILRDEGFWTEAFF. V gene TRBV30 combines with J gene TRBJ1-1; D gene unclear. Per germline, CDR1 GTSNPN and CDR2 SVGIG (reference sequence). The CDR3 loop spans 16 amino acids.

The J gene is TRBJ2-2, the V gene TRBV27; D might be TRBD1 (6 bases). Trimming left V 6 bases short and J 0 bases short, with 17 bases between. The CDR3 has 17 residues. CDR1 is MNHEY, CDR2 SMNVEV, per germline (reference sequence). CDR3 residues: CASSLAVGATNTGELFF. Written as DNA, the CDR3 is TGTGCCAGCAGCCTAGCAGTGGGGGCTACGAACACCGGGGAGCTGTTTTTT.

The chain carries TRBV6-1 and TRBJ2-3, with D perhaps TRBD2 (6 bases). The V gene lost 5 bases and the J gene lost 6 bases, with 18 bases spanning the gap. Germline lookup yields CDR1 MNHNS and CDR2 SASEGT. This CDR3 is 15 amino acids long. In DNA form, the CDR3 reads TGTGCCAGCAGTCTTTGGCTAGCGAATATGGATACGCAGTATTTT. Its translation: CASSLWLANMDTQYF.

The rearrangement joins TRBV6-6 to TRBJ1-2; D perhaps matches TRBD1 (5 bases). The CDR3 is 12 amino acids. Trimming took off 2 bases at V and 7 bases at J, with 8 bases between the two ends. From germline, CDR1 is MNHNY and CDR2 SVGAGI (reference sequence). For the CDR3, the DNA is TGTGCCAGCAGTTACCCGGGACCTGGCTACACCTTC. Translating gives CASSYPGPGYTF.

This clone was found a few times. The chain links TRBV7-9 to TRBJ1-1; TRBD1 aligns across 9 bases. V gave up 5 bases and J gave up 5 bases; unmatched junction bases: 12. Germline CDR1 and CDR2: SEHNR and FQNEAQ (reference sequence). The CDR3 has 16 amino acids. CDR3 coding DNA: TGTGCCAGCAGCCCGGTAGCCGGGACAGGGTGGACTGAAGCTTTCTTT. Encoded protein: CASSPVAGTGWTEAFF.

J is TRBJ1-2 and V is TRBV28; unclear D gene. V lost 1 base and J 9 bases, leaving 21 bases between the germline ends. The CDR3 is made up of 16 amino acids. Looked up from germline, CDR1 is MDHEN and CDR2 is SYDVKM. CDR3 protein: CASSLFRESSPDRYTF. CDR3 nucleotide sequence: TGTGCCAGCAGTTTATTTCGGGAATCCTCGCCCGATCGCTACACCTTC.

This chain connects TRBV28 to TRBJ2-3; D is unresolved. CDR3 length: 14 amino acids. Germline CDR1 reads MDHEN; CDR2 reads SYDVKM. Trimming removed 4 bases at V and 5 bases at J, with 13 bases between. The CDR3 nucleotides read TGTGCCAGCAGTTCCGGACCTGCTGTAGATACGCAGTATTTT. The encoded protein is CASSSGPAVDTQYF.

V is TRBV9 and J is TRBJ2-7, with 9 bases aligning to TRBD2. Losses at the gene ends were 0 bases for V and 3 bases for J; bases not matched to a gene: 7. The CDR3 loop spans 16 amino acids. Germline CDR1 is SGDLS and CDR2 is YYNGEE. The CDR3 DNA reads TGTGCCAGCAGCGTAGCCGGTAGCGGGGGCTACTACGAGCAGTACTTC. Translation gives CASSVAGSGGYYEQYF. Based on the CDR3 plus reference TRBV9 and TRBJ2-7, the full variable domain is DSGVTQTPKHLITATGQRVTLRCSPRSGDLSVYWYQQSLDQGLQFLIQYYNGEERAKGNILERFSAQQFPDLHSELNLSSLELGDSALYFCASSVAGSGGYYEQYFGPGTRLTVT.

The chain links TRBV5-6 to TRBJ2-7; no firm D call. The CDR3 is 14 residues long. Trimming left V 2 bases short and J 0 bases short, with 9 bases between. Looked up from germline, CDR1 is SGHDT and CDR2 is YYEEEE. In DNA form, the CDR3 reads TGTGCCAGCAGCTTCGGTGGGAACTCCTACGAGCAGTACTTC. This gives the protein CASSFGGNSYEQYF.

The chain is built from TRBV10-3 and TRBJ2-7; a possible D gene is TRBD1 (5 bases). The CDR3 runs to 14 residues. V lost 7 bases and J lost 1, with 14 bases in between. Germline V lookup: CDR1 ENHRY, CDR2 SYGVKD. The CDR3: CAIKRIRGSYEQYF. CDR3 in DNA: TGTGCCATCAAAAGAATTAGGGGATCCTACGAGCAGTACTTC.

The V gene is TRBV4-1, the J gene TRBJ1-4, with 7 bases that match TRBD1. The CDR3 is made up of 15 amino acids. The ends lost 3 bases at V and 5 bases at J; junction bases unmatched: 6. Germline CDR1 MGHRA, CDR2 YSYEKL. CDR3 in DNA: TGCGCCAGCAGCCAGAGGACAGGCCCGAATGAAAAACTGTTTTTT. Amino acids: CASSQRTGPNEKLFF.

As to this clone: Other nucleotide sequences in the sample specify the same CDR3. The V gene is TRBV27, the J gene TRBJ2-7; 7 bases are a match to TRBD2. Germline V gene data show CDR1 as MNHEY and CDR2 as SMNVEV (reference sequence). The CDR3 runs 13 residues. V was pared by 2 bases and J by 4 bases, with 2 bases of the junction left unmatched. The DNA for the CDR3 is TGTGCCAGCAGTTTAAACGGGGGGTACGAGCAGTACTTC. It is translated as CASSLNGGYEQYF.

J is TRBJ2-2 and V is TRBV7-9; possible D gene TRBD1, 5 bases. CDR1 and CDR2 (germline): SEHNR, FQNEAQ (reference sequence). This CDR3 has 13 residues. With 10 bases removed from V and 1 base from J, the gap between germline ends came to 10 bases. The CDR3 loop is CATQGVNTGELFF. The CDR3 DNA reads as TGTGCCACTCAAGGGGTGAACACCGGGGAGCTGTTTTTT.

The V gene is TRBV5-1, the J gene TRBJ2-1; D is ambiguous. V lost 1 base to trimming and J lost 2 bases, with 10 bases between them. The CDR3 length is 15 residues. Germline V gene sequence: CDR1 SGHRS, CDR2 YFSETQ. The CDR3 DNA reads as TGCGCCAGCAGCTTGTTCAAGGGAACCTACAATGAGCAGTTCTTC. Translating it yields CASSLFKGTYNEQFF.

The chain couples TRBV29-1 to TRBJ1-3; D unresolved. CDR1 and CDR2 (germline): SQVTM, ANQGSEA. CDR3 length: 14 residues. V was cut by 6 bases and J by 1 base, with 13 bases left in between. CDR3 nucleotides: TGCAGCGTCGCTGGTTCGACTTCTGGAAACACCATATATTTT. Its protein product is CSVAGSTSGNTIYF.

The gene calls are TRBV10-3 and TRBJ1-1; TRBD1 agrees at 8 bases. The germline gives CDR1 ENHRY, CDR2 SYGVKD. This CDR3 comprises 16 residues. Trimming took 3 bases from V and 1 from J; bases not matched to a gene: 7. CDR3 coding DNA: TGTGCCATCAGTGAAACAGGGGGGGGAGGGAACACTGAAGCTTTCTTT. Its translation: CAISETGGGGNTEAFF.

The rearrangement joins TRBV7-2 to TRBJ2-3, with a weak D call TRBD1 (7 bases). The germline V and J ends were trimmed by 5 bases and 5 bases, with 17 bases remaining between them. This CDR3 contains 15 residues. Germline CDR1 reads SGHTA; CDR2 reads FQGNSA. The CDR3, as DNA: TGTGCCAGCAGCCACCAGGGGGGCCCGAGAGATACGCAGTATTTT. Protein product: CASSHQGGPRDTQYF.